This T cell receptor (beta chain) was captured by sequencing in a study of blood T cells in healthy people across ages (dated by TCRdb to the mid-2010s). As for the study more broadly: In model experiments, roughly one uniquely barcoded TCR beta cDNA molecule per two T cells was captured by template switching. Using deep sequencing normalized with unique cDNA molecular identifiers, the study measured how TCR beta repertoire diversity changes with age. Donors were grouped into four age groups: young (average roughly 17 years), middle-aged (about 38), aged (around 60) and long-lived (approximately 75). Donors of different ages were randomly distributed across sequencing lanes to avoid experimental bias. The study analyzed two additional independent replicas of 1 million unique cDNA reads from the same blood draw for two donors, one aged 18 to 29 and one aged 80 or older. Findings and caveats that apply to the study as a whole: Because donor CMV infection status was unknown, age-related changes in expanded clonotypes were potentially confounded. Compared with the aged group, more naive CD4+ T cells, fewer expanded clones and increased TCR diversity were shown by the long-lived group, suggesting age selection. Estimates of total diversity based on one million sequenced T cells were regarded as lower bounds and as underestimates. As age increased, observed TCR beta diversity per million T cells dropped in a roughly linear way, and a significant reduction was already evident by age about 40. Observed TCR beta diversity correlated strongly with the percentage of naive T cells measured by flow cytometry. Because profiling used bulk unsorted PBMCs, naive and antigen-experienced compartments could not be compared conclusively.

The cysteine opens and the phenylalanine closes a CDR3 of 16 amino acids. The read is trimmed to its CDR3 DNA, 48 bases read in frame from base 1. The germline ends are 17 bases apart after V is trimmed by 6 bases and J by 0 bases. The germline V gene specifies SGHDT as CDR1 and YYEEEE as CDR2. The donors were roughly 39 Caucasian individuals from Russia, aged about 6 to 95 years, who were systemically healthy. Approximately 9 milliliters of peripheral blood were collected from each donor into EDTA-treated Vacutainer tubes. PBMCs were isolated by Ficoll-Paque density-gradient centrifugation, with at least 7 million obtained per sample. Trizol reagent was used to extract total RNA from PBMCs, with at least 6 micrograms per sample. The percentages of naive CD45RAhigh/CD27high T cells were determined by flow cytometry on a PBMC aliquot from every donor. The library came from 5' RACE. Instrument used: Illumina HiSeq 2500. A second PCR of about 7 to 12 cycles was run with a J-beta primer mix and a sample-barcoded 5' primer. A unique molecular identifier was introduced onto each TCR beta cDNA molecule by a template-switch 5' adaptor carrying 12 random nucleotides. Each sample yielded at least 2.5 million CDR3-containing paired-end reads. The Mint cDNA synthesis kit, primed by a TRBC-specific oligonucleotide, was used to synthesize first-strand cDNA from all RNA. After uracil-DNA glycosylase treatment, a first 18-cycle PCR used universal primers M1SS and BC2_uni_R on all cDNA. Per the authors' processing: For normalization, 1 million high-quality reads were randomly selected from each sample, with every read carrying a distinct molecular identifier. Instead of being binned into consensus sequences, reads that shared molecular identifiers were thrown out. MiTCR, run with a Q25 quality threshold and the strictest error-elimination algorithm, handled CDR3 identification, clonotype clustering and error correction. Lower-bound total TCR beta diversity was estimated with a nonparametric unseen species model using Euler transformation. TCRdb trimmed public reads at Q25 via fastp, called clones via MiXCR and kept in-frame beta chains. Entries that share a CDR3 protein sequence are merged under the most common genes and DNA. The V and J calls follow TCRdb's processing rather than the paper's. The sample includes some 1.7 million distinct CDR3 sequences, with 28% observed a single time. Roughly 8% of the sample is taken by the ten largest.

Concerning this clonotype itself: No cognate antigen has been identified for it. This may stem from a read error, because a much larger clone lies one nucleotide away.

This clonotype was obtained from a woman in her thirties in good health. Specimen: blood. The chain is assembled from TRBV5-6 and TRBJ2-3, with the D gene possibly TRBD1 or TRBD2, each one fitting 6 bases. CDR3 region: CASTSLRGVSTDTQYF. The DNA sequence follows: TGTGCCAGCACCTCGTTGAGGGGGGTTAGCACAGATACGCAGTATTTT.